A selection of T cell receptor beta chains follows, all from one sample in a study of T cells after yellow fever vaccination. Using its own MiXCR run on the 5' RACE reads, TCRdb lists one record per CDR3 protein. The sample has 610,000 or so distinct CDR3 sequences, around an eighth seen once; the top ten hold approximately 15%. The sequencing used PBMCs, collected on the day of the yellow fever booster vaccination. These receptors came from a young man who received the YFV17D yellow fever vaccine. Each CDR3 is given with its conserved first and last residue. A D gene is named only where the DNA matches it firmly. Expanded clones get a size class; other rows say once, few or many, or leave the size out.

>NA|few|16|TRBJ2-1|TRBV6-5
CASSYFNAVHNNEQFF
TGTGCCAGCAGTTACTTCAATGCCGTACATAACAATGAGCAGTTCTTC
>NA|few|13|TRBJ1-4|TRBV19
CASRWGPNEKLFF
TGTGCCAGTAGATGGGGCCCTAATGAAAAACTGTTTTTT
>TRBD1|NA|15|TRBJ1-2|TRBV18
CASSPKQGTNYGYTF
TGTGCCAGCTCACCCAAACAGGGGACTAACTATGGCTACACCTTC
>NA|NA|12|TRBJ2-7|TRBV10-3
CAISTQTYEQYF
TGTGCCATCAGTACTCAAACCTACGAGCAGTACTTC
>TRBD2|few|13|TRBJ2-7|TRBV20-1
CSATGRGGWYQYF
TGCAGTGCTACGGGCCGCGGGGGGTGGTATCAGTACTTC
>NA|NA|16|TRBJ1-5|TRBV2
CASRAEMSFGNQPQHF
TGTGCCAGCCGAGCCGAGATGTCATTTGGCAATCAGCCCCAGCATTTT
>NA|NA|16|TRBJ2-7|TRBV7-2
CASSLVAGGGSYEQYF
TGTGCCAGCAGCTTAGTGGCTGGTGGCGGGTCCTACGAGCAGTACTTC
>NA|few|13|TRBJ2-5|TRBV20-1
CSAAGITGETQYF
TGCAGTGCTGCCGGGATCACGGGGGAGACCCAGTACTTC
>TRBD2|NA|15|TRBJ2-1|TRBV9
CASSVGDGRRNEQFF
TGTGCCAGCAGCGTAGGTGACGGGAGGCGCAATGAGCAGTTCTTC
>NA|few|12|TRBJ2-7|TRBV10-3
CAIARESYEQYF
TGTGCCATCGCTCGGGAATCCTACGAGCAGTACTTC
>NA|NA|16|TRBJ2-6|TRBV10-3
CAISAIGYSGANVLTF
TGTGCCATCAGTGCGATCGGATACTCTGGGGCCAACGTCCTGACTTTC
>TRBD2|few|18|TRBJ2-1|TRBV6-1
CASSARTSGIGSANEQFF
TGTGCCAGCAGTGCCCGTACTAGCGGGATCGGGAGTGCCAATGAGCAGTTCTTC
>NA|NA|13|TRBJ1-1|TRBV18
CASSQDILGDAFF
TGTGCCAGCTCACAAGACATCCTTGGCGACGCTTTCTTT
>NA|few|13|TRBJ1-1|TRBV18
CASSPGDSFDAFF
TGTGCCAGCTCCCCAGGGGATTCCTTTGATGCTTTCTTT
>NA|NA|14|TRBJ1-6|TRBV27
CASRKGRSNSPLHF
TGTGCCAGCAGGAAGGGACGGTCAAATTCACCCCTCCACTTT
>NA|NA|14|TRBJ2-7|TRBV18
CASSLSEGSNEQYF
TGTGCCAGCTCACTATCAGAGGGGTCGAACGAGCAGTACTTC
>TRBD2|few|15|TRBJ2-1|TRBV28
CASSFSGGRDNEQFF
TGTGCCAGCAGTTTCAGTGGCGGGAGGGACAATGAGCAGTTCTTC
>NA|NA|15|TRBJ1-1|TRBV16
CASSPPGPTNTEAFF
TGTGCCAGCAGCCCCCCGGGGCCAACGAACACTGAAGCTTTCTTT
>TRBD1|few|15|TRBJ2-3|TRBV5-1
CASSPGQGRTDTQYF
TGCGCCAGCAGTCCAGGACAGGGCCGCACAGATACGCAGTATTTT
>NA|many|12|TRBJ2-5|TRBV9
CASSVPGGTQYF
TGTGCCAGCAGCGTCCCTGGGGGGACCCAGTACTTC
>TRBD2|NA|18|TRBJ2-3|TRBV6-5
CASSYGWGLAPSTDTQYF
TGTGCCAGCAGTTATGGTTGGGGACTAGCGCCTAGCACAGATACGCAGTATTTT
>NA|few|15|TRBJ2-2|TRBV7-2
CASSSRTVNTGELFF
TGTGCCAGCAGCTCAAGGACAGTGAACACCGGGGAGCTGTTTTTT
>TRBD1|NA|15|TRBJ2-1|TRBV29-1
CSSLYGTGERNEQFF
TGCAGCTCTCTTTACGGGACAGGGGAAAGGAATGAGCAGTTCTTC
>TRBD1|NA|14|TRBJ1-1|TRBV20-1
CSAGLGTENTEAFF
TGCAGTGCAGGTCTCGGGACAGAGAACACTGAAGCTTTCTTT
>NA|NA|14|TRBJ2-2|TRBV12-3/TRBV12-4
CASSLAGNAGELFF
TGTGCCAGCAGTTTAGCGGGGAACGCCGGGGAGCTGTTTTTT
>NA|NA|17|TRBJ2-6|TRBV6-1
CASSLEGPTSGANVLTF
TGTGCCAGCAGCCTCGAGGGACCCACCTCTGGGGCCAACGTCCTGACTTTC
>NA|few|14|TRBJ2-7|TRBV19
CASSSGPAVYEQYF
TGTGCCAGTAGTAGCGGACCCGCGGTCTACGAGCAGTACTTC
>NA|NA|14|TRBJ2-3|TRBV7-9
CASSLLVLADTQYF
TGTGCCAGCAGCTTATTAGTTTTAGCAGATACGCAGTATTTT
>TRBD2|NA|15|TRBJ2-3|TRBV29-1
CSVGASGSSTDTQYF
TGCAGCGTTGGGGCTAGCGGCTCTAGCACAGATACGCAGTATTTT
>NA|NA|13|TRBJ2-1|TRBV24-1
CATSDSGLSSQFF
TGTGCCACCAGTGACTCAGGACTAAGCTCACAGTTCTTC
>NA|few|14|TRBJ2-7|TRBV6-2/TRBV6-3
CASSYLDSAYEQYF
TGTGCCAGCAGTTACCTTGACAGTGCCTACGAGCAGTACTTC
>TRBD2|many|15|TRBJ2-3|TRBV12-3/TRBV12-4
CASSFGLASTDTQYF
TGTGCCAGCAGCTTCGGACTAGCGAGCACAGATACGCAGTATTTT
>NA|few|13|TRBJ2-1|TRBV20-1
CSTRGLGYNEQFF
TGCAGTACCCGAGGGTTGGGCTACAATGAGCAGTTCTTC
>NA|few|13|TRBJ2-3|TRBV7-3
CASSLSIKDTQYF
TGTGCCAGCAGCTTAAGTATTAAAGATACGCAGTATTTT
>NA|NA|16|TRBJ2-3|TRBV9
CASTPPGGEWTDTQYF
TGTGCCAGCACCCCTCCAGGCGGGGAGTGGACAGATACGCAGTATTTT
>NA|many|13|TRBJ2-1|TRBV5-5
CASSPRRADEQFF
TGTGCCAGCAGCCCCCGACGGGCCGATGAGCAGTTCTTC
>TRBD2|NA|17|TRBJ2-1|TRBV5-4
CASSGEASGLLYNEQFF
TGTGCCAGCAGCGGGGAGGCTAGCGGGCTCCTGTACAATGAGCAGTTCTTC
>TRBD1|few|14|TRBJ1-1|TRBV27
CASSEQGENTEAFF
TGTGCCAGCAGTGAACAGGGGGAGAACACTGAAGCTTTCTTT
>NA|few|16|TRBJ2-7|TRBV6-5
CASSYRWEQGRYEQYF
TGTGCCAGCAGTTACCGTTGGGAACAGGGAAGGTACGAGCAGTACTTC
>NA|NA|18|TRBJ2-5|TRBV5-5
CASSEAQYGRMLQETQYF
TGTGCCAGCAGCGAGGCCCAATACGGGAGAATGCTTCAAGAGACCCAGTACTTC
>TRBD1|NA|16|TRBJ2-7|TRBV28
CASSLISGTETYEQYF
TGTGCCAGCAGCCTAATCTCCGGGACAGAGACCTACGAGCAGTACTTC
>NA|few|15|TRBJ2-2|TRBV23-1
CASSLLRAHPGELFF
TGCGCCAGCAGTCTCCTCCGGGCGCATCCCGGGGAGCTGTTTTTT
>NA|NA|15|TRBJ2-5|TRBV5-1
CASSLVASDAETQYF
TGCGCCAGCAGCTTGGTGGCATCAGACGCCGAGACCCAGTACTTC
>TRBD2|NA|14|TRBJ2-1|TRBV30
CAWGPLSAGGVQFF
TGTGCCTGGGGGCCCTTATCAGCGGGAGGAGTGCAGTTCTTC
>NA|NA|12|TRBJ2-3|TRBV7-2
CASNISTDTQYF
TGTGCCAGCAACATATCCACAGATACGCAGTATTTT
>TRBD2|NA|15|TRBJ2-1|TRBV3-1
CASSPTSGFADEQFF
TGTGCCAGCAGCCCAACTAGCGGGTTTGCCGATGAGCAGTTCTTC
>NA|NA|16|TRBJ1-3|TRBV30
CAWRNVDIYSVGTIYF
TGTGCCTGGAGAAATGTGGACATCTATTCTGTAGGCACCATATATTTT
>TRBD1|many|16|TRBJ2-3|TRBV4-3
CASSPQGELPTDTQYF
TGCGCCAGCAGCCCCCAGGGGGAACTACCCACAGATACGCAGTATTTT
>NA|NA|14|TRBJ2-1|TRBV29-1
CSGGEASTYNEQFF
TGCAGCGGAGGGGAGGCCAGTACCTACAATGAGCAGTTCTTC
>NA|NA|12|TRBJ2-2|TRBV10-3
CAISPTPGELFF
TGTGCCATCAGCCCCACCCCCGGGGAGCTGTTTTTT
>NA|few|13|TRBJ2-1|TRBV20-1
CSASVVEFWEQFF
TGCAGTGCCTCAGTTGTGGAGTTCTGGGAGCAGTTCTTC
>NA|few|14|TRBJ2-2|TRBV20-1
CSANPQGGTGELFF
TGCAGTGCTAACCCCCAGGGCGGCACCGGGGAGCTGTTTTTT
>TRBD2|few|18|TRBJ2-3|TRBV6-2/TRBV6-3
CASSLDPGTSGRSDTQYF
TGTGCCAGCAGTTTAGACCCTGGGACTAGCGGGAGATCCGATACGCAGTATTTT